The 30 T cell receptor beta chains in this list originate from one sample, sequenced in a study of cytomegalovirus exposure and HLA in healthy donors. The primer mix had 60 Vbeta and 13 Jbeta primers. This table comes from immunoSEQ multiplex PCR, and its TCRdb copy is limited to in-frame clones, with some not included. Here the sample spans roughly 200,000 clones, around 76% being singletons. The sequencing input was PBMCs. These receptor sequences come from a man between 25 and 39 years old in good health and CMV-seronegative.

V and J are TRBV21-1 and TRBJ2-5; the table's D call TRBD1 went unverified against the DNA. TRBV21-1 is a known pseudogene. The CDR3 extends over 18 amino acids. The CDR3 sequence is CASSAARGIWGPQETQYF. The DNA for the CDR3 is TGTGCCAGCAGCGCAGCCAGGGGGATTTGGGGGCCCCAAGAGACCCAGTACTTC.

Written as DNA, the CDR3 is TGTGCCAGTAGTATACAGGTCATCGCGAACACCGGGGAGCTGTTTTTT. Amino acid sequence: CASSIQVIANTGELFF. The chain has TRBV19 and TRBJ2-2; D unclear. The CDR3 consists of 16 residues. V was clipped by 2 bases and J by 0 bases, with 10 bases between them. CDR1 LNHDA and CDR2 SQIVND come from the germline V gene (reference sequence).

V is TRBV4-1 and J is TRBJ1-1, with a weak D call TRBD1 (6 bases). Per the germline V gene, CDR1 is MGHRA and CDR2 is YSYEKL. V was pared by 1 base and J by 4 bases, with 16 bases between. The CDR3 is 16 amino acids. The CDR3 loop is CASSQAQTGYVTEAFF. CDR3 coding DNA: TGCGCCAGCAGCCAAGCACAGACAGGTTATGTCACTGAAGCTTTCTTT.

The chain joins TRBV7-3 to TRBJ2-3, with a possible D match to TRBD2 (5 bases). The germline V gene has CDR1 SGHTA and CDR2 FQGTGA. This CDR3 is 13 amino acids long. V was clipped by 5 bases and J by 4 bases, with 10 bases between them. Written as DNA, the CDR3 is TGTGCCAGCAGCCTCGGACTGGCAGATACGCAGTATTTT. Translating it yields CASSLGLADTQYF.

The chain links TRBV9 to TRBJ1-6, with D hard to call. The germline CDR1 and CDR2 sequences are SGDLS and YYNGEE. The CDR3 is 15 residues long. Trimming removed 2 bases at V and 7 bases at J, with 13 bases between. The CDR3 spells CASSVTENSNSPLHF. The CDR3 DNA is TGTGCCAGCAGCGTTACAGAGAACTCAAATTCACCCCTCCACTTT.

CDR3 amino acids: CAWSAGLAGPYEQYF. The CDR3 coding sequence is TGTGCCTGGAGCGCGGGACTAGCGGGGCCCTACGAGCAGTACTTC. The V gene is TRBV30, the J gene TRBJ2-7, with 13 bases matching TRBD2. The V segment lost 3 bases and the J segment 2 bases; nucleotides outside the gene matches: 4. The CDR3 covers 15 residues. The V gene's germline CDR1 is GTSNPN and CDR2 SVGIG (reference sequence).

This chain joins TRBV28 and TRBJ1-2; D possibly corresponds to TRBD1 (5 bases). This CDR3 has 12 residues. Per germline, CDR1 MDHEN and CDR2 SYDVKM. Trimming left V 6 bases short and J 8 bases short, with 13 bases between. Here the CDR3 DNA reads TGTGCCAGCAGCCTCCGGTGGGGCGGCTACACCTTC. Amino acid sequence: CASSLRWGGYTF.

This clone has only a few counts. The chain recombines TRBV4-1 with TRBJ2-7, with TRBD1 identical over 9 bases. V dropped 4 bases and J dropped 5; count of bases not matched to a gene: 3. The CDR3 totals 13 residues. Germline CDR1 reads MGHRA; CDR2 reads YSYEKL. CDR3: CASSRDRADEQYF. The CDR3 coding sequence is TGCGCCAGCAGCCGGGACAGGGCCGACGAGCAGTACTTC.

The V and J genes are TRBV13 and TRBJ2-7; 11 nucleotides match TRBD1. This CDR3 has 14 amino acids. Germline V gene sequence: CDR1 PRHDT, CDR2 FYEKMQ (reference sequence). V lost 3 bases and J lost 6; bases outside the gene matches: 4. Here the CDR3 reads CASSFGQGASEQYF. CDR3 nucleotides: TGTGCCAGCAGCTTCGGACAGGGGGCTAGCGAGCAGTACTTC. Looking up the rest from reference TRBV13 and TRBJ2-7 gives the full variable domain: AAGVIQSPRHLIKEKRETATLKCYPIPRHDTVYWYQQGPGQDPQFLISFYEKMQSDKGSIPDRFSAQQFSDYHSELNMSSLELGDSALYFCASSFGQGASEQYFGPGTRLTVT.

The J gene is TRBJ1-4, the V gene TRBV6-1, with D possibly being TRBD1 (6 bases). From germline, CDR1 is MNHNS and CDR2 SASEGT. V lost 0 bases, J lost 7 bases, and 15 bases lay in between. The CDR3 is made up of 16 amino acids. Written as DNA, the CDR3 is TGTGCCAGCAGTGAAGCGCTGAGGACAGTTATTGAAAAACTGTTTTTT. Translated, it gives CASSEALRTVIEKLFF.

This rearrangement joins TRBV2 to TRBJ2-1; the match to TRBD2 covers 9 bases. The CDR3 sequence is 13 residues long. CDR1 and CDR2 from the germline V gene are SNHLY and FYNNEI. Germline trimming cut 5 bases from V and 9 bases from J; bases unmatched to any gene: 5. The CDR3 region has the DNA TGTGCCAGCAGTCTAGGACTAGCGCTTGAGCAGTTCTTC. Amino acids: CASSLGLALEQFF.

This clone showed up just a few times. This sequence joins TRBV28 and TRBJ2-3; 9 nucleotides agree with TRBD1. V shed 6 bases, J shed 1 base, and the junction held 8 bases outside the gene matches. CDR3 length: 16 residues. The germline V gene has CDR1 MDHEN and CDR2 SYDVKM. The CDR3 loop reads CASSRSRQGGTDTQYF. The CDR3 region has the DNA TGTGCCAGCAGCCGATCTCGACAGGGGGGCACAGATACGCAGTATTTT.

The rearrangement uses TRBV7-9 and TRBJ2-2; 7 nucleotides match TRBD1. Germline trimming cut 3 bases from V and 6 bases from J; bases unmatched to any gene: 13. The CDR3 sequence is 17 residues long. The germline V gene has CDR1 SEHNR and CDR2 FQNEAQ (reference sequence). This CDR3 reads CASSFTIQGFIAGELFF. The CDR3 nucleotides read TGTGCCAGCAGCTTTACCATACAGGGGTTTATCGCCGGGGAGCTGTTTTTT.

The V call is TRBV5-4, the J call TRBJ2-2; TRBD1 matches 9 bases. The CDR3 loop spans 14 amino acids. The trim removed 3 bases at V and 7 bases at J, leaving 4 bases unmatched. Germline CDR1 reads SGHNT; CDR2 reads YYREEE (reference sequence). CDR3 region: CASSSDRGDGELFF. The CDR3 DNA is TGTGCCAGCAGCTCCGACAGGGGGGACGGGGAGCTGTTTTTT.

CDR3 sequence reads: CASSLAGTGVGADTQYF. CDR3 bases: TGTGCCAGCAGCCTAGCCGGGACAGGGGTTGGAGCAGATACGCAGTATTTT. The chain joins TRBV28 to TRBJ2-3; 10 nucleotides agree with TRBD1. CDR1 is MDHEN, CDR2 SYDVKM, per germline. V shed 6 bases, J shed 4 bases, and the junction held 13 bases outside the gene matches. The CDR3 loop spans 17 amino acids.

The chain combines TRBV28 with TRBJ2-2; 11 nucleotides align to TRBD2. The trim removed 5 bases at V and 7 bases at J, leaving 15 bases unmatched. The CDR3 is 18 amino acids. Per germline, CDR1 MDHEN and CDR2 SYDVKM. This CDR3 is CASSPGTSGSLRGGELFF. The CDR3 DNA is TGTGCCAGCAGTCCAGGGACTAGCGGCTCCCTAAGAGGCGGGGAGCTGTTTTTT.

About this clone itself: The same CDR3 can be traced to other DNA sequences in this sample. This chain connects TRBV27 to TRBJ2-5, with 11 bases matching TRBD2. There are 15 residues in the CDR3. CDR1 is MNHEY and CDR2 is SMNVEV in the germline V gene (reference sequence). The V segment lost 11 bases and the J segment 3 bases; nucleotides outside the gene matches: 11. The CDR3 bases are TGTGCCCCCAGGGGTCCTAGCGGGGGGAAAGAGACCCAGTACTTC. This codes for CAPRGPSGGKETQYF.

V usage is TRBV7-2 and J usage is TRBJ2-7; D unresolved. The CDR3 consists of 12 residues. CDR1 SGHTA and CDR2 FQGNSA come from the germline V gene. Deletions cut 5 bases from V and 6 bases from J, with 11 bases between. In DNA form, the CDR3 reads TGTGCCAGCAGCCCTTCCTTTATCGAGCAGTACTTC. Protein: CASSPSFIEQYF. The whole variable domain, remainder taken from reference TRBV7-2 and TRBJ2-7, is GAGVSQSPSNKVTEKGKDVELRCDPISGHTALYWYRQSLGQGLEFLIYFQGNSAPDKSGLPSDRFSAERTGGSVSTLTIQRTQQEDSAVYLCASSPSFIEQYFGPGTRLTVT.

The CDR3 DNA sequence: TGCGCCAGCAGCATGCAGGGTCATGACTATAATTCACCCCTCCACTTT. Translation gives CASSMQGHDYNSPLHF. V gene TRBV5-1 combines with J gene TRBJ1-6; TRBD1 is a possible D gene (5 bases). Germline-derived CDR1 and CDR2 are SGHRS and YFSETQ. The V end was cut by 4 bases, the J end by 3 bases, with 14 bases between. This CDR3 spans 16 amino acids.

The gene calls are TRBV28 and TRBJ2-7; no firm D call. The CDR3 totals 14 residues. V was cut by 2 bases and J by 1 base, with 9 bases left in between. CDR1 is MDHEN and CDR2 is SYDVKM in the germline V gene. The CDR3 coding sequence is TGTGCCAGCAGTTTAATGGGCAGTTCCTACGAGCAGTACTTC. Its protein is CASSLMGSSYEQYF.

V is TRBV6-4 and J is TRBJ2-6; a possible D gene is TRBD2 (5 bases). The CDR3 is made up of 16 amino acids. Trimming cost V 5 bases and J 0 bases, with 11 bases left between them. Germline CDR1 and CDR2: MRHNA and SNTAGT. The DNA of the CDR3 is TGTGCCAGCAGTAACGGAGGCCTCTCTGGGGCCAACGTCCTGACTTTC. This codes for CASSNGGLSGANVLTF.

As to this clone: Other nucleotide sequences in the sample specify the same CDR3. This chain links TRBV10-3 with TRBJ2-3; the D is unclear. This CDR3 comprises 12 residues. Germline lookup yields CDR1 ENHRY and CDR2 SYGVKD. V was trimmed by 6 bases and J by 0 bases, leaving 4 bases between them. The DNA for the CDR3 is TGTGCCATCAGCCCTAGCACAGATACGCAGTATTTT. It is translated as CAISPSTDTQYF.

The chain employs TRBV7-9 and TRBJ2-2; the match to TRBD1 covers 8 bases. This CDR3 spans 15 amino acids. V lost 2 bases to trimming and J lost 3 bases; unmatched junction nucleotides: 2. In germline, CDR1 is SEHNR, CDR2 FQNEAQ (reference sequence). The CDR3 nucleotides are TGTGCCAGCAGCTTACAGGGGGCTGACACCGGGGAGCTGTTTTTT. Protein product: CASSLQGADTGELFF.

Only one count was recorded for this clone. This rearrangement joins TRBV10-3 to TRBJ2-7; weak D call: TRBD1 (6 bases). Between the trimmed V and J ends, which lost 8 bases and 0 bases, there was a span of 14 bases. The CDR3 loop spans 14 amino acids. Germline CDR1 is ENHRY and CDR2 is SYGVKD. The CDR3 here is CAIGTGWSSYEQYF. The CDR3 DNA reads TGTGCCATCGGTACAGGGTGGAGCTCCTACGAGCAGTACTTC.

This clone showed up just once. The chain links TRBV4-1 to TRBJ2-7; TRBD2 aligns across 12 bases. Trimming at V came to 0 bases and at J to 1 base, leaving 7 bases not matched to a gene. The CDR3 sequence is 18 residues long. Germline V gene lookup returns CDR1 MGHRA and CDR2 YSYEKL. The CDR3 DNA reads TGCGCCAGCAGCCAAGATAGTCTAGCGGGAGGGCTGTCCTACGAGCAGTACTTC. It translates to CASSQDSLAGGLSYEQYF.

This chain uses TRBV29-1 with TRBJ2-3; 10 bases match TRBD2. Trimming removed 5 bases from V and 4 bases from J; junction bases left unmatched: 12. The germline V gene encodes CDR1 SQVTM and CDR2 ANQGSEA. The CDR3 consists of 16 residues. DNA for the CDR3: TGCAGCGTTTTGAGTTCTAGCGGGAGTTGGGCAGATACGCAGTATTTT. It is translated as CSVLSSSGSWADTQYF.

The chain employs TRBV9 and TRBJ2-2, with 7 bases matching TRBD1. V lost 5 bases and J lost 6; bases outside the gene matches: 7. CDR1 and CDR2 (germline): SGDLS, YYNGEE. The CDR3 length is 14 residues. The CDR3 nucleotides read TGTGCCAGCAGGGATAACAGGGGAGCCGGGGAGCTGTTTTTT. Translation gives CASRDNRGAGELFF.

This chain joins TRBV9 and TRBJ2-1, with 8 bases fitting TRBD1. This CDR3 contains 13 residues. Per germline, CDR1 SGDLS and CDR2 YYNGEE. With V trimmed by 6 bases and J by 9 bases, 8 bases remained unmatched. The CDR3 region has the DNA TGTGCCAGCACCTCGGACAGGGCCGGTGAGCAGTTCTTC. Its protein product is CASTSDRAGEQFF. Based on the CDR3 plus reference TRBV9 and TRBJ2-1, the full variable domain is DSGVTQTPKHLITATGQRVTLRCSPRSGDLSVYWYQQSLDQGLQFLIQYYNGEERAKGNILERFSAQQFPDLHSELNLSSLELGDSALYFCASTSDRAGEQFFGPGTRLTVL.

The CDR3 DNA follows: TGTGCCAGCAGCCAATACAGGGATTCTGAAGCTTTCTTT. Amino acid sequence: CASSQYRDSEAFF. This chain joins TRBV7-9 and TRBJ1-1, with D maybe TRBD1 (6 bases). V lost 5 bases, J lost 6 bases, and 13 bases lay in between. The CDR3 consists of 13 residues. Looked up from germline, CDR1 is SEHNR and CDR2 is FQNEAQ (reference sequence).

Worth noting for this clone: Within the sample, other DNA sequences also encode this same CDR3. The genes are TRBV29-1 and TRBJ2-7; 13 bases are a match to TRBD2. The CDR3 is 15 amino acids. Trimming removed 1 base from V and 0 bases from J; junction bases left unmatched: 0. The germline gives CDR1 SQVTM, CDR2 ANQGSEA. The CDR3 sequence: CSVEGLAGGSYEQYF. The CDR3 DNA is TGCAGCGTTGAAGGACTAGCGGGGGGCTCCTACGAGCAGTACTTC.